This T cell receptor (beta chain) was identified in a study of identifying expanded T cells in peripheral blood. Study results and caveats: Differentially abundant clones: about 1.1 between replicates, around 17 at approximately 13 days, less than 20 at four.

J was trimmed by 3 bases and V by 8 bases; bases with no gene match: 11. This CDR3 has 15 residues. Germline-derived CDR1 and CDR2 are WNHNN and SYGVQD (reference sequence). Measured with immunoSEQ multiplex PCR; TCRdb has only the in-frame clones, and not every one. The sample contains nearly 60,000 clones, roughly 89% of which appear only once. About this clone itself: What it binds is unknown.

This receptor was identified in a person between 18 and 75 years old in good health. The sequencing sample was made of blood. This sequence joins TRBV10-1 and TRBJ2-3; 7 positions match TRBD2. The CDR3 reads CASSPRGVGTDTQYF. The CDR3 region has the DNA TGCGCCAGCTCCCCACGGGGGGTCGGGACAGATACGCAGTATTTT.